This T cell receptor beta chain comes out of a study of CD4+ T cells in melanoma. Study-wide findings and caveats: CD8+ T cell, macrophage and B cell function reportedly correlated with neoantigen-specific CD4+ T cells. Diverse differentiation states were reported for melanoma neoantigen-specific CD4+ T cells.

Sequenced by immunoSEQ multiplex PCR; TCRdb stores in-frame clones only, minus some. In the table there are about 140,000 clones, about 90% of which are singletons. On this clone itself: Its antigen remains unknown.

The CDR3 has 13 amino acids. Germline V CDR1 and CDR2: ENHRY, SYGVKD. V was cut by 5 bases and J by 3 bases, with 11 bases left in between. The TCR originated in a human donor with melanoma. The rearrangement joins TRBV10-3 to TRBJ2-7; either TRBD1 or TRBD2 may supply D (5 bases each). The CDR3 DNA reads as TGTGCCATCAGTTCCGGGGCGAACTACGAGCAGTACTTC. Amino acids: CAISSGANYEQYF.